The 16 T cell receptor beta chains presented below share a single source sample, sequenced in a study of cytomegalovirus exposure and HLA in healthy donors. Libraries were prepared by immunoSEQ multiplex PCR; TCRdb keeps only in-frame clonotypes and omits some of them. This table has roughly 250,000 clones, 87% appearing once. Specimen: PBMCs. The receptors here all came from a man aged 18 to 30 in good health and CMV-seronegative.

The CDR3 DNA reads TGTGCCAGCAGCCAAGACCGACAAATCGGGGAGCTGTTTTTT. Residues: CASSQDRQIGELFF. The rearrangement uses TRBV4-2 and TRBJ2-2; no definite D call. V dropped 0 bases and J dropped 7 bases, with 9 bases sitting between them. The CDR3 is 14 residues long. Germline loops: CDR1 LGHNA, CDR2 YNFKEQ.

The J gene is TRBJ1-1, the V gene TRBV19; a weak D match, TRBD1 (6 bases). The V gene's germline CDR1 is LNHDA and CDR2 SQIVND (reference sequence). Trimming stripped 8 bases from V and 5 bases from J, with 9 bases between. The CDR3 runs to 11 residues. Written as DNA, the CDR3 is TGTGCCAGTGAAGGGGGAACTGAAGCTTTCTTT. It translates to CASEGGTEAFF.

The CDR3 bases are TGTGCCAGCAGCTTTACAGGAGTCAATTCACCCCTCCACTTT. Its protein is CASSFTGVNSPLHF. The chain combines TRBV7-9 with TRBJ1-6; perhaps TRBD1 as D (5 bases). Germline V gene lookup returns CDR1 SEHNR and CDR2 FQNEAQ (reference sequence). The CDR3 is made up of 14 amino acids. V dropped 3 bases and J dropped 7 bases, with 10 bases sitting between them.

V usage is TRBV7-9 and J usage is TRBJ1-5; TRBD1 might be the D (6 bases). Per the germline V gene, CDR1 is SEHNR and CDR2 is FQNEAQ (reference sequence). The length of the CDR3 is 12 residues. Deletions cut 7 bases from V and 7 bases from J, with 11 bases between. DNA for the CDR3: TGTGCCAGCACAGGGGACGGCCAGCCCCAGCATTTT. Translated: CASTGDGQPQHF.

V gene TRBV6-5 combines with J gene TRBJ1-4; a weak D match, TRBD1 (5 bases). Trimming removed 2 bases at V and 5 bases at J, with 12 bases between. Germline V gene data show CDR1 as MNHEY and CDR2 as SVGAGI. This CDR3 region has 15 residues. CDR3 coding DNA: TGTGCCAGCAGTTACAGTACAGGCAGGAATGAAAAACTGTTTTTT. Its translation is CASSYSTGRNEKLFF.

The gene calls are TRBV11-2 and TRBJ2-3; 10 bases are shared with TRBD2. After removal of 5 bases from V and 7 bases from J, the junction contained 15 bases not matched to a gene. Looked up from germline, CDR1 is SGHAT and CDR2 is FQNNGV. This CDR3 spans 17 amino acids. The CDR3 spells CASSLQPLAGVTYTQYF. CDR3 nucleotide sequence: TGTGCCAGCAGCCTCCAACCCCTAGCGGGAGTTACTTATACGCAGTATTTT.

The genes are TRBV18 and TRBJ2-5; 7 bases agree with TRBD1. J gave up 5 bases and V 2 bases, and 5 bases lay outside the gene matches. CDR3 length: 14 amino acids. Germline V gene lookup returns CDR1 KGHSH and CDR2 LQKENI. The CDR3 DNA is TGTGCCAGCTCACCAGATTACAGGGGTGAGACCCAGTACTTC. Its protein is CASSPDYRGETQYF. Full variable domain (outside the CDR3, taken from reference TRBV18 and TRBJ2-5): NAGVMQNPRHLVRRRGQEARLRCSPMKGHSHVYWYRQLPEEGLKFMVYLQKENIIDESGMPKERFSAEFPKEGPSILRIQQVVRGDSAAYFCASSPDYRGETQYFGPGTRLLVL.

The chain couples TRBV29-1 to TRBJ2-3; D gene uncertain. V was trimmed by 3 bases and J by 6 bases, leaving 4 bases between them. CDR3 length: 10 residues. Germline CDR1 and CDR2: SQVTM and ANQGSEA. The DNA for the CDR3 is TGCAGCGTTGATGGCGATACGCAGTATTTT. It is translated as CSVDGDTQYF.

The chain has TRBV27 and TRBJ1-5; possible D gene TRBD1, 5 bases. CDR1 is MNHEY and CDR2 is SMNVEV in the germline V gene (reference sequence). This CDR3 region has 15 residues. Trimming shortened V by 0 bases and J by 6 bases, and 12 bases separated the two germline ends. CDR3 sequence (DNA): TGTGCCAGCAGTTTATCGTCGGGGGGAGGTCAGCCCCAGCATTTT. Amino acid sequence: CASSLSSGGGQPQHF.

V usage is TRBV4-3 and J usage is TRBJ2-2, with a possible D match to TRBD1 (5 bases). Germline V gene lookup returns CDR1 LGHNA and CDR2 YSLEER. This CDR3 contains 16 residues. V lost 3 bases and J lost 0, with 11 bases in between. CDR3 sequence: CASSQIDSPNTGELFF. CDR3 in DNA: TGCGCCAGCAGCCAGATCGACAGTCCGAACACCGGGGAGCTGTTTTTT.

The chain uses TRBV27 and TRBJ2-5; 7 bases map to TRBD1. The CDR3 has 14 residues. Per the germline V gene, CDR1 is MNHEY and CDR2 is SMNVEV (reference sequence). Unmatched junction bases numbered 8, after V lost 5 bases and J lost 5 bases. CDR3 sequence (DNA): TGTGCCAGCAGTCGACAGGGAAGGGGGGAGACCCAGTACTTC. This codes for CASSRQGRGETQYF.

V usage is TRBV4-1 and J usage is TRBJ2-7, with D possibly matching TRBD1 (6 bases). V was trimmed by 2 bases and J by 0 bases, leaving 17 bases between them. CDR3 length: 17 residues. CDR1 MGHRA and CDR2 YSYEKL come from the germline V gene. The CDR3 DNA sequence: TGCGCCAGCAGCCAAAAAACGGACAGCGACTTCTCCTACGAGCAGTACTTC. Translating it yields CASSQKTDSDFSYEQYF.

The chain joins TRBV11-3 to TRBJ2-1; TRBD2 matches 8 bases. V shed 2 bases, J shed 4 bases, and the junction held 7 bases outside the gene matches. The V gene's germline CDR1 is SGHNT and CDR2 YENEEA. The length of the CDR3 is 16 residues. The CDR3, as DNA: TGTGCCAGCAGCTTAAGGCGGGGGGCTTCGTACAATGAGCAGTTCTTC. Protein: CASSLRRGASYNEQFF.

This clone was seen only once. V is TRBV18 and J is TRBJ2-3; the D is unclear. V was pared by 0 bases and J by 6 bases, with 7 bases between. CDR3 size: 13 residues. The germline gives CDR1 KGHSH, CDR2 LQKENI. DNA of the CDR3: TGTGCCAGCTCACCACCGTCGTTTGATACGCAGTATTTT. The encoded protein is CASSPPSFDTQYF.

This rearrangement joins TRBV28 to TRBJ2-1; 8 bases are shared with TRBD1. The germline V gene has CDR1 MDHEN and CDR2 SYDVKM. Losses at the gene ends were 4 bases for V and 7 bases for J; bases not matched to a gene: 9. The CDR3 sequence is 15 residues long. DNA of the CDR3: TGTGCCAGCAGTTCGGGACAGGTTGGTTCGAATGAGCAGTTCTTC. The encoded protein is CASSSGQVGSNEQFF.

The J gene is TRBJ2-7, the V gene TRBV5-4; D ambiguous. From germline, CDR1 is SGHNT and CDR2 YYREEE (reference sequence). Trimming removed 4 bases at V and 7 bases at J, with 9 bases between. The CDR3 sequence is 11 residues long. The CDR3 DNA sequence: TGTGCCAGCAGCGTTGATGCGGAGCAGTACTTC. This translates into CASSVDAEQYF.